This T cell receptor beta chain was captured in a study of blood T cell repertoires in COVID-19. Using immunoSEQ multiplex PCR, the repertoire was profiled, and TCRdb retains in-frame clones only, with some absent. Here the sample spans 200,000 to 250,000 clones, approximately 88% being singletons. Germline loops: CDR1 SGHRS, CDR2 YFSETQ. The CDR3 covers 14 residues. Deletions cut 1 base from V and 1 base from J, with 8 bases between. V usage is TRBV5-1 and J usage is TRBJ1-1; the D gene is possibly TRBD1 (5 bases). This clonotype was sampled from a woman aged 25 to 39 who had been exposed to COVID-19. The sample consisted of PBMCs or T cells enriched from blood (not recorded which). This chain's CDR3 is CASSLFRANTEAFF. Here the CDR3 DNA reads TGCGCCAGCAGCTTGTTCAGGGCGAACACTGAAGCTTTCTTT.